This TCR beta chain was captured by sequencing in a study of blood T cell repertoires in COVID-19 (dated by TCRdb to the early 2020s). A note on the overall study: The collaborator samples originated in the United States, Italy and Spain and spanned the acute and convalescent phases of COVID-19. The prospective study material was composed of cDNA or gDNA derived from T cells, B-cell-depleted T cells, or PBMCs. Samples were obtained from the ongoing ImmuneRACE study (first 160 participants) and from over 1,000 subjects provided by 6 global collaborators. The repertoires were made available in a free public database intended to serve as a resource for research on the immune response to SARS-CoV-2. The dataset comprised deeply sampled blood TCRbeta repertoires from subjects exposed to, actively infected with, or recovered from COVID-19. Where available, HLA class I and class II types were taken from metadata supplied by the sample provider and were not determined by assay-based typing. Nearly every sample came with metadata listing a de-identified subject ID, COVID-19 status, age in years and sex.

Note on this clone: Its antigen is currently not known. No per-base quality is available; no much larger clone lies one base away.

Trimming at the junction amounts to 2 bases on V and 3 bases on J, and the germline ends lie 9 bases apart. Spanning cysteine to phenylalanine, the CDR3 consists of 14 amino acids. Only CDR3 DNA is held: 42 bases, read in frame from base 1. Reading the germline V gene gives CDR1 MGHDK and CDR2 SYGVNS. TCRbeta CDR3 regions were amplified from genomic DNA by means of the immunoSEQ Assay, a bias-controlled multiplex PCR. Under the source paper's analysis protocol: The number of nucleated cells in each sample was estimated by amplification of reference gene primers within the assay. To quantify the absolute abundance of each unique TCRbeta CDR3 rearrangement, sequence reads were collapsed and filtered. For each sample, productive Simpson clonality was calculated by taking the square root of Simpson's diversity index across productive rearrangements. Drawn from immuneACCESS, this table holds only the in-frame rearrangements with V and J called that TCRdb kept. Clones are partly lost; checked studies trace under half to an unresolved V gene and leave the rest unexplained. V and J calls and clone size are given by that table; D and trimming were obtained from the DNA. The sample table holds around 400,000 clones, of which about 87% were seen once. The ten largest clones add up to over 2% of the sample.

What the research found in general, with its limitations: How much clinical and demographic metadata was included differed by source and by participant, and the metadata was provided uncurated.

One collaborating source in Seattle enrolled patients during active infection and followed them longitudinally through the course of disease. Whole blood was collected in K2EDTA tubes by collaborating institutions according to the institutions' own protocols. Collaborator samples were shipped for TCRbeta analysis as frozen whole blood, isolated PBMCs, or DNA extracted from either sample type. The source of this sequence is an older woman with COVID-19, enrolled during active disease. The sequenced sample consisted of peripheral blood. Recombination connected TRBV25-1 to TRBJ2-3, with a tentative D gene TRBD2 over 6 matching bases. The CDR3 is CASSEQGGTDTQYF. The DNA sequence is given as TGTGCCAGCAGTGAACAGGGAGGAACAGATACGCAGTATTTT.